A single sample gave rise to the 19 T cell receptor beta chains below, sequenced in a study of T cell responses to AZD1222 COVID-19 vaccine. Assay used: immunoSEQ multiplex PCR; TCRdb lists only in-frame clones, some missing. The profile shows tens of thousands of clones, roughly 90% of them singletons. The source material was peripheral blood, sampled 28 days after the second AZD1222 dose. The receptors were sampled from an adult who received the AZD1222 COVID-19 vaccine.

This chain uses TRBV6-2 or TRBV6-3 with TRBJ1-5, with D unresolved. Germline V lookup: CDR1 MNHEY, CDR2 SVGEGT. The CDR3 length is 13 residues. Trimming stripped 0 bases from V and 7 bases from J, with 7 bases between. CDR3 residues: CASSYSRQQPQHF. The CDR3, as DNA: TGTGCCAGCAGTTACTCGAGGCAGCAGCCCCAGCATTTT.

The rearrangement links TRBV5-8 to TRBJ1-4; D might be TRBD1 (6 bases). V lost 5 bases and J lost 8, with 19 bases in between. Germline loops: CDR1 SGHTS, CDR2 YDEGEE. This CDR3 comprises 15 residues. Here the CDR3 DNA reads TGTGCCAGCAGGCTGGGGGGGGCAGGCGACGAAAAACTGTTTTTT. Amino acid sequence: CASRLGGAGDEKLFF.

The chain uses TRBV7-8 and TRBJ2-1; 11 bases fit TRBD2. CDR1 and CDR2 (germline): SGHVS, FQNEAQ. Trimming removed 4 bases from V and 4 bases from J; junction bases left unmatched: 3. The CDR3 consists of 15 residues. CDR3 region: CASSSGTSGYNEQFF. The DNA for the CDR3 is TGTGCCAGCAGCTCCGGGACTAGCGGTTACAATGAGCAGTTCTTC.

V usage is TRBV7-2 and J usage is TRBJ1-6, with D hard to call. Trimming shortened V by 5 bases and J by 0 bases, and 17 bases separated the two germline ends. CDR3 length: 18 residues. Germline V gene data show CDR1 as SGHTA and CDR2 as FQGNSA. Here the CDR3 reads CASSPQRPGNSYNSPLHF. The CDR3 region has the DNA TGTGCCAGCAGCCCTCAGCGTCCGGGGAACTCCTATAATTCACCCCTCCACTTT.

The J gene is TRBJ2-2, the V gene TRBV28, with 8 nucleotides matching TRBD1. V lost 10 bases and J lost 7; bases outside the gene matches: 5. The CDR3 is made up of 12 amino acids. Germline CDR1 is MDHEN and CDR2 is SYDVKM. This CDR3 is CAIQQGVGELFF. In nucleotides, the CDR3 is TGTGCCATCCAACAGGGGGTCGGGGAGCTGTTTTTT.

This clone showed up just once. The V call is TRBV7-2, the J call TRBJ2-3; D is undetermined. CDR3 length: 15 amino acids. The germline V gene encodes CDR1 SGHTA and CDR2 FQGNSA. Trimming cost V 5 bases and J 6 bases, with 18 bases left between them. CDR3 in amino acids: CASSPRRLTMDTQYF. The CDR3 nucleotides read TGTGCCAGCAGCCCTCGCCGACTGACGATGGATACGCAGTATTTT.

The chain uses TRBV11-2 and TRBJ2-1, with TRBD2 identical over 8 bases. This CDR3 spans 15 amino acids. The V and J ends lost 3 bases and 2 bases, in that order; junction bases with no gene match: 3. The germline gives CDR1 SGHAT, CDR2 FQNNGV. The CDR3 DNA is TGTGCCAGCAGCTTGGCGCGGGGGGCCTACAATGAGCAGTTCTTC. Amino acid sequence: CASSLARGAYNEQFF.

V is TRBV4-2 and J is TRBJ2-1; TRBD1 matches 8 bases. The CDR3 totals 18 residues. From germline, CDR1 is LGHNA and CDR2 YNFKEQ. With V trimmed by 0 bases and J by 4 bases, 11 bases remained unmatched. In nucleotides, the CDR3 is TGTGCCAGCAGCCAAGAAGGTACCGGGACAGGTTTTTACAATGAGCAGTTCTTC. This encodes CASSQEGTGTGFYNEQFF.

The V gene is TRBV5-4, the J gene TRBJ2-1; D uncertain. This CDR3 region has 11 residues. V gave up 0 bases and J gave up 9 bases, with 4 bases separating them. CDR1 is SGHNT, CDR2 YYREEE, per germline (reference sequence). The CDR3 DNA is TGTGCCAGCAGCTTGGCCATTGAGCAGTTCTTC. This gives the protein CASSLAIEQFF.

This chain uses TRBV7-9 with TRBJ2-5; D unresolved. Germline loops: CDR1 SEHNR, CDR2 FQNEAQ (reference sequence). Trimming stripped 5 bases from V and 1 base from J, with 11 bases between. This CDR3 is built from 14 residues. The CDR3: CASSPPDGQETQYF. The CDR3 DNA reads TGTGCCAGCAGCCCCCCGGATGGCCAAGAGACCCAGTACTTC.

This chain connects TRBV6-5 to TRBJ2-1; D is unclear. V was pared by 0 bases and J by 8 bases, with 5 bases between. CDR1 MNHEY and CDR2 SVGAGI come from the germline V gene. This CDR3 has 12 residues. CDR3 loop: CASSYSPYEQFF. CDR3 in DNA: TGTGCCAGCAGTTACTCTCCCTATGAGCAGTTCTTC.

V usage is TRBV28 and J usage is TRBJ1-1; D remains unclear. This CDR3 has 12 amino acids. Per the germline V gene, CDR1 is MDHEN and CDR2 is SYDVKM. V was pared by 2 bases and J by 7 bases, with 8 bases between. The CDR3, as DNA: TGTGCCAGCAGTTTAGGAGGGCGTGAAGCTTTCTTT. Its translation: CASSLGGREAFF.

V usage is TRBV4-1 and J usage is TRBJ1-6; weak D call: TRBD1 (5 bases). The germline CDR1 and CDR2 sequences are MGHRA and YSYEKL. The V end lost 4 bases, the J end lost 7 bases, and 14 bases lay between the germline ends. The CDR3 has 15 residues. The CDR3 reads CASSLRGLENSPLHF. The CDR3 DNA is TGCGCCAGCAGCCTCCGGGGCCTGGAGAATTCACCCCTCCACTTT.

The genes are TRBV4-2 and TRBJ2-2, with D perhaps matching TRBD2 (6 bases). CDR1 is LGHNA and CDR2 is YNFKEQ in the germline V gene. The CDR3 is made up of 16 amino acids. The V gene lost 4 bases and the J gene lost 4 bases, with 16 bases spanning the gap. CDR3 bases: TGTGCCAGCAGCCCGAACTACGACGGGGGCACCGGGGAGCTGTTTTTT. It yields the protein CASSPNYDGGTGELFF.

The V and J genes are TRBV28 and TRBJ1-2; possible D gene TRBD1, 5 bases. The length of the CDR3 is 14 residues. V lost 6 bases, J lost 1 base, and 12 bases lay in between. Germline CDR1 is MDHEN and CDR2 is SYDVKM. As DNA, the CDR3 is TGTGCCAGCAGGGTCGACAGCGTTAACTATGGCTACACCTTC. It translates to CASRVDSVNYGYTF.

The genes are TRBV13 and TRBJ1-5; 9 nucleotides match TRBD1. This CDR3 spans 14 amino acids. J was trimmed by 7 bases and V by 4 bases; bases with no gene match: 5. Looked up from germline, CDR1 is PRHDT and CDR2 is FYEKMQ (reference sequence). The CDR3 DNA is TGTGCCAGCAGCTCCCGACAGGGGGGGCAGCCCCAGCATTTT. Its translation is CASSSRQGGQPQHF.

This chain joins TRBV3-1 (or the pseudogene TRBV3-2) and TRBJ2-7, with D maybe TRBD2 (6 bases). Trimming pared 8 bases from V and 3 bases from J, leaving 14 bases between. In germline, CDR1 is LGHDT, CDR2 YNNKEL (reference sequence). This CDR3 comprises 13 residues. The CDR3 bases are TGTGCCAGCCGTGGGGGACTTCTCTACGAGCAGTACTTC. It is translated as CASRGGLLYEQYF.

The chain joins TRBV10-3 to TRBJ2-3; TRBD2 is a possible D gene (6 bases). The CDR3 spans 14 residues. The germline V and J ends were trimmed by 6 bases and 5 bases, with 15 bases remaining between them. Germline V gene data show CDR1 as ENHRY and CDR2 as SYGVKD. The CDR3 nucleotides read TGTGCCATCAGGGAGGGTGGAGGGGTAGATACGCAGTATTTT. Protein sequence: CAIREGGGVDTQYF.

V and J are TRBV5-1 and TRBJ1-2; D remains ambiguous. The germline V gene has CDR1 SGHRS and CDR2 YFSETQ. This CDR3 is built from 12 residues. Trimming left V 0 bases short and J 8 bases short, with 8 bases between. The CDR3 DNA reads TGCGCCAGCAGCTTGGAACACCTGGGCTACACCTTC. Its translation: CASSLEHLGYTF.